The 21 T cell receptor beta chains in this list originate from one sample, sequenced in a study of neurological immune-mediated disorders (dated by TCRdb to between 2017 and 2020). Library prep was done by 5' RACE. Sequencer: Illumina HiSeq 2500. TCRdb trimmed public reads at Q25 via fastp, called clones via MiXCR and kept in-frame beta chains. Entries are consolidated by CDR3 protein sequence, retaining the most common genes and DNA. Within this sample are fewer than 90,000 distinct CDR3 sequences, with about 9.4% of them counted one time only. The ten largest clones take up approximately 9.6% of the sample. The sample's time point label is to be understood as: longitudinal time-point 1 (baseline). Sequencing used PBMCs. The receptor set was obtained from a man under 40 in good health.

At least ten counts were recorded for this clonotype. This chain links TRBV10-2 with TRBJ2-7, with 8 nucleotides matching TRBD1. CDR1 and CDR2 from the germline V gene are WSHSY and SAAADI. The CDR3 has 13 amino acids. V shed 7 bases and J 1 base; nucleotides not matched to a gene: 3. The CDR3 region is CASTGGKSYEQYF. CDR3 DNA: TGCGCCAGCACAGGGGGCAAATCCTACGAGCAGTACTTC.

This clonotype showed up many times. J is TRBJ2-2 and V is TRBV28; D is tentatively TRBD1 or TRBD2 (5 bases each). Looked up from germline, CDR1 is MDHEN and CDR2 is SYDVKM. The CDR3 contains 15 residues. V gave up 10 bases and J gave up 1 base, with 16 bases separating them. The CDR3: CAIYKTGGNTGELFF. The CDR3 DNA follows: TGTGCCATCTACAAAACAGGAGGGAACACCGGGGAGCTGTTTTTT.

The sample holds many counts of this clonotype. V gene TRBV19 combines with J gene TRBJ2-7; the match to TRBD1 covers 10 bases. CDR1 and CDR2 (germline): LNHDA, SQIVND (reference sequence). V lost 10 bases and J lost 0; bases outside the gene matches: 6. This CDR3 has 14 amino acids. CDR3 nucleotide sequence: TGTGCCACCGCCCGGACAGGGGGCTCCTACGAGCAGTACTTC. Amino acid sequence: CATARTGGSYEQYF.

On this clonotype itself: This may stem from a read error, because a much larger clone lies one nucleotide away. The gene calls are TRBV27 and TRBJ2-1; 7 bases map to TRBD2. With V trimmed by 6 bases and J by 6 bases, 14 bases remained unmatched. The CDR3 is 16 amino acids. CDR1 is MNHEY and CDR2 is SMNVEV in the germline V gene (reference sequence). The CDR3 DNA sequence: TGTGCCAGCAGCAAAATCTCCGGGAGGTACGGCAATGAGCAGTTCTTC. Amino acid sequence: CASSKISGRYGNEQFF.

The chain is built from TRBV4-2 and TRBJ2-2; 9 bases line up with TRBD1. CDR1 and CDR2 from the germline V gene are LGHNA and YNFKEQ. V lost 1 base, J lost 5 bases, and 8 bases stayed unmatched. This CDR3 has 17 amino acids. The CDR3 reads CASSQVLGQGNTGELFF. The CDR3 nucleotides read TGTGCCAGCAGCCAAGTGCTCGGACAGGGGAATACCGGGGAGCTGTTTTTT.

This clonotype was counted many times. The genes are TRBV20-1 and TRBJ1-1, with D possibly matching TRBD1 (6 bases). V dropped 6 bases and J dropped 5 bases, with 16 bases sitting between them. The CDR3 has 13 residues. Looked up from germline, CDR1 is DFQATT and CDR2 is SNEGSKA (reference sequence). The CDR3 nucleotides are TGCAGTGCCTTGGGACACGATGGAACTGAAGCTTTCTTT. It codes for CSALGHDGTEAFF.

This clonotype was found many times. The chain couples TRBV9 to TRBJ2-5; D might be TRBD1 (6 bases). This CDR3 has 13 residues. Germline V gives CDR1 SGDLS, CDR2 YYNGEE. V was trimmed by 2 bases and J by 2 bases, leaving 7 bases between them. This CDR3 is CASSVDRQETQYF. CDR3 in DNA: TGTGCCAGCAGCGTGGACAGACAAGAGACCCAGTACTTC. Complete variable domain (other parts from reference TRBV9 and TRBJ2-5): DSGVTQTPKHLITATGQRVTLRCSPRSGDLSVYWYQQSLDQGLQFLIQYYNGEERAKGNILERFSAQQFPDLHSELNLSSLELGDSALYFCASSVDRQETQYFGPGTRLLVL.

This clonotype has a count of ten or more. The V and J genes are TRBV6-1 and TRBJ2-5; D not certain. The CDR3 extends over 14 amino acids. V was clipped by 5 bases and J by 1 base, with 11 bases between them. The germline gives CDR1 MNHNS, CDR2 SASEGT. The CDR3 DNA reads TGTGCCAGCAGTTCCCCTCCTCTCCAAGAGACCCAGTACTTC. The encoded protein is CASSSPPLQETQYF.

The chain carries TRBV3-1 and TRBJ1-5; D not certain. Per the germline V gene, CDR1 is LGHDT and CDR2 is YNNKEL (reference sequence). V was trimmed by 2 bases and J by 2 bases, leaving 10 bases between them. The CDR3 loop spans 15 amino acids. CDR3 sequence reads: CASSQSTPGNQPQHF. The CDR3 nucleotides are TGTGCCAGCAGCCAATCTACCCCGGGCAATCAGCCCCAGCATTTT. The whole variable domain, remainder taken from reference TRBV3-1 and TRBJ1-5, is DTAVSQTPKYLVTQMGNDKSIKCEQNLGHDTMYWYKQDSKKFLKIMFSYNNKELIINETVPNRFSPKSPDKAHLNLHINSLELGDSAVYFCASSQSTPGNQPQHFGDGTRLSIL.

The chain is built from TRBV5-5 and TRBJ2-2; the D gene is possibly TRBD2 (5 bases). The CDR3 consists of 19 residues. Germline CDR1 reads SGHKS; CDR2 reads YYEKEE (reference sequence). Trimming pared 0 bases from V and 1 base from J, leaving 19 bases between. CDR3 amino acids: CASSLAATRTHKNTGELFF. The DNA of the CDR3 is TGTGCCAGCAGCTTGGCTGCAACTAGAACCCACAAGAACACCGGGGAGCTGTTTTTT.

The V gene is TRBV20-1, the J gene TRBJ2-1; 7 bases map to TRBD2. V was clipped by 0 bases and J by 5 bases; unmatched bases: 7. The CDR3 covers 15 residues. Germline assignment: CDR1 DFQATT and CDR2 SNEGSKA (reference sequence). The CDR3 sequence: CSARDRRGRDNEQFF. Written as DNA, the CDR3 is TGCAGTGCTAGAGATCGCCGGGGGAGGGACAATGAGCAGTTCTTC.

A note on this clonotype: A much larger clone differs by one base, so this may be a read error. Since the CDR3 does not end with the conserved phenylalanine or tryptophan, this likely comes from a read error. The chain joins TRBV5-5 to TRBJ2-7; 10 nucleotides match TRBD1. The CDR3 consists of 16 residues. The germline V gene encodes CDR1 SGHKS and CDR2 YYEKEE (reference sequence). J lost 6 bases, V lost 1 base, and 10 bases had no gene match. In DNA, the CDR3 is TGTGCCAGCAGCTTGACCGGGACAGGGGCCTTAGCCGAGCAGTACTTA. Its protein is CASSLTGTGALAEQYL.

About this clonotype itself: One base away lies a much larger clone, so this may be a sequencing read error. The chain recombines TRBV9 with TRBJ2-7; TRBD1 aligns across 9 bases. The V gene's germline CDR1 is SGDLS and CDR2 YYNGEE. The CDR3 spans 15 residues. In DNA form, the CDR3 reads TGTGGCAGCAGCTCCCCCGGGACAGGGAACCACGAGCAGTACTTC. The encoded protein is CGSSSPGTGNHEQYF.

This clonotype has ten or more counts. The chain employs TRBV29-1 and TRBJ1-1; 8 nucleotides align to TRBD1. Germline V gene sequence: CDR1 SQVTM, CDR2 ANQGSEA. V lost 8 bases to trimming and J lost 6 bases; unmatched junction nucleotides: 17. The CDR3 contains 15 residues. CDR3 bases: TGCAGCTCCCGGGGAGGAACAGGGGGAAGTCCTGAAGCTTTCTTT. Translated, it gives CSSRGGTGGSPEAFF.

This clonotype showed up many times. The rearrangement uses TRBV15 and TRBJ2-1; no clear D. Looked up from germline, CDR1 is LNHNV and CDR2 is YYDKDF (reference sequence). The CDR3 loop spans 13 amino acids. V was trimmed by 3 bases and J by 8 bases, leaving 11 bases between them. In nucleotides, the CDR3 is TGTGCCACCAGCAGCCCCGTAGGCGATGAGCAGTTCTTC. Protein sequence: CATSSPVGDEQFF.

This clonotype has a count of ten or more. The rearrangement joins TRBV28 to TRBJ2-6; D may be TRBD1 (5 bases). V dropped 7 bases and J dropped 2 bases, with 9 bases sitting between them. This CDR3 is built from 14 residues. Germline CDR1 reads MDHEN; CDR2 reads SYDVKM. CDR3 coding DNA: TGTGCCAGCAAAGAAGGGGCTGGGGCCAACGTCCTGACTTTC. Protein: CASKEGAGANVLTF.

At least ten counts were recorded for this clonotype. This chain uses TRBV20-1 with TRBJ2-2; 10 bases line up with TRBD2. The ends lost 1 base at V and 6 bases at J; junction bases unmatched: 2. This CDR3 contains 14 residues. CDR1 is DFQATT and CDR2 is SNEGSKA in the germline V gene (reference sequence). The CDR3 protein is CSARVLAGSGELFF. The CDR3 DNA reads TGCAGTGCTAGAGTACTAGCGGGATCCGGGGAGCTGTTTTTT.

This clonotype appeared many times. The chain couples TRBV2 to TRBJ1-5; no clear D. This CDR3 is built from 13 residues. Germline CDR1 SNHLY, CDR2 FYNNEI. The V end lost 8 bases, the J end lost 1 base, and 9 bases lay between the germline ends. CDR3 sequence (DNA): TGTGCCAGCCCGGACCCAAGCAATCAGCCCCAGCATTTT. Amino acid sequence: CASPDPSNQPQHF.

This clonotype was found many times. The rearrangement uses TRBV15 and TRBJ2-3; unclear D gene. Germline CDR1 LNHNV, CDR2 YYDKDF (reference sequence). The CDR3 is 15 residues long. V lost 0 bases and J 3 bases, leaving 10 bases between the germline ends. The CDR3 is CATSRETGWTDTQYF. The CDR3 bases are TGTGCCACCAGCAGAGAAACCGGGTGGACAGATACGCAGTATTTT.

This clonotype was detected ten times or more. The chain has TRBV10-1 and TRBJ2-1, with 8 bases matching TRBD2. The CDR3 has 14 residues. With V trimmed by 6 bases and J by 3 bases, 4 bases remained unmatched. The germline V gene has CDR1 WNHNN and CDR2 SYGVQD (reference sequence). The CDR3 sequence: CASRDTSGYNEQFF. CDR3 nucleotides: TGCGCCAGCAGGGATACTAGCGGCTACAATGAGCAGTTCTTC.

In its sample, this clonotype was seen many times. The J gene is TRBJ1-2, the V gene TRBV27, with D possibly matching TRBD1 (6 bases). The CDR3 length is 13 residues. With 9 bases removed from V and 4 bases from J, the gap between germline ends came to 15 bases. Germline V gives CDR1 MNHEY, CDR2 SMNVEV (reference sequence). The DNA of the CDR3 is TGTGCCAGTGGGGGCAGTCCAATCTATGGCTACACCTTC. This gives the protein CASGGSPIYGYTF.